This entry lists 27 T cell receptor beta chains sequenced from one sample in a study of human T cells and chemical hapten exposure. Time point defined: patch test 1, 2 weeks after DPC sensitization. The treatment is: therapeutic diphenylcyclopropenone sensitization with weekly scalp DPC. A single record per CDR3 protein comes from TCRdb applying MiXCR to the RACE reads. In the table there are roughly 80,000 distinct CDR3 sequences, around 11% of which are singletons. Sequences were derived from whole blood, sampled in connection with sensitization to the hapten diphenylcyclopropenone (DPC). These receptors originate from a woman in her forties or fifties with alopecia areata. Some clones in this sample may be carry-over from other donors' samples.

CDR3 nucleotides: TGCGCCAGCAGCCGTACAGGCGGGGCAGCAGGAGAGACCCAGTACTTC. It specifies CASSRTGGAAGETQYF. V gene TRBV5-1 combines with J gene TRBJ2-5; perhaps TRBD2 as D (6 bases). The CDR3 loop spans 16 amino acids. The V gene lost 4 bases and the J gene lost 4 bases, with 20 bases spanning the gap. In germline, CDR1 is SGHRS, CDR2 YFSETQ.

This clonotype has a handful of counts. The J gene is TRBJ2-1, the V gene TRBV6-2 or TRBV6-3; the match to TRBD2 covers 11 bases. V was clipped by 10 bases and J by 5 bases; unmatched bases: 7. The CDR3 runs to 14 residues. The V gene's germline CDR1 is MNHEY and CDR2 SVGEGT. For the CDR3, the DNA is TGTGCCATTCGAACTAGCGGGGGCAACAATGAGCAGTTCTTC. It is translated as CAIRTSGGNNEQFF.

The rearrangement joins TRBV29-1 to TRBJ1-1, with D maybe TRBD1 (5 bases). Germline loops: CDR1 SQVTM, CDR2 ANQGSEA. Trimming stripped 4 bases from V and 0 bases from J, with 12 bases between. The CDR3 spans 14 residues. CDR3 nucleotides: TGCAGCGTTGTGAGAGGAGGGGTGAACACTGAAGCTTTCTTT. Translated, it gives CSVVRGGVNTEAFF. Combining the CDR3 with reference TRBV29-1 and TRBJ1-1 gives the whole variable domain SAVISQKPSRDICQRGTSLTIQCQVDSQVTMMFWYRQQPGQSLTLIATANQGSEATYESGFVIDKFPISRPNLTFSTLTVSNMSPEDSSIYLCSVVRGGVNTEAFFGQGTRLTVV.

This clonotype was counted at least ten times. The CDR3 sequence: CASSQRAGAGNQPQHF. CDR3 bases: TGTGCCAGCAGCCAGAGGGCGGGGGCCGGCAATCAGCCCCAGCATTTT. The genes are TRBV7-2 and TRBJ1-5; TRBD1 might be the D (6 bases). The CDR3 extends over 16 amino acids. CDR1 SGHTA and CDR2 FQGNSA come from the germline V gene. Trimming took 5 bases from V and 2 from J, leaving 16 bases between them.

This clonotype was counted only a few times. The chain combines TRBV28 with TRBJ2-3; no clear D. This CDR3 comprises 13 residues. V lost 7 bases and J lost 0, with 8 bases in between. CDR1 is MDHEN, CDR2 SYDVKM, per germline. DNA of the CDR3: TGTGCCAGCAACGGTGGGAGCACAGATACGCAGTATTTT. This translates into CASNGGSTDTQYF.

The chain is built from TRBV5-1 and TRBJ2-7, with D perhaps assigned TRBD1 or TRBD2 (6 bases each). Trimming shortened V by 5 bases and J by 3 bases, and 15 bases separated the two germline ends. There are 14 residues in the CDR3. CDR1 is SGHRS and CDR2 is YFSETQ in the germline V gene. CDR3 sequence reads: CASSGGGGYYEQYF. The DNA of the CDR3 is TGCGCCAGCAGTGGGGGCGGAGGGTACTACGAGCAGTACTTC.

Only a few counts were recorded for this clonotype. The genes are TRBV6-5 and TRBJ1-2; TRBD1 is a possible D gene (5 bases). Germline lookup yields CDR1 MNHEY and CDR2 SVGAGI. The CDR3 loop spans 13 amino acids. Between the trimmed V and J ends, which lost 6 bases and 4 bases, there was a span of 12 bases. The CDR3 is CASRPRDTYGYTF. The CDR3 DNA is TGTGCCAGCAGGCCCAGGGATACCTATGGCTACACCTTC.

The chain combines TRBV4-2 with TRBJ2-5; TRBD2 aligns across 7 bases. The CDR3 loop spans 17 amino acids. Germline V gene data show CDR1 as LGHNA and CDR2 as YNFKEQ. V lost 1 base, J lost 2 bases, and 10 bases stayed unmatched. This chain's CDR3 is CASSQGVAGRAQETQYF. The CDR3 coding sequence is TGTGCCAGCAGCCAAGGTGTGGCAGGGAGGGCACAAGAGACCCAGTACTTC.

A few counts support this clonotype. This sequence joins TRBV7-3 and TRBJ2-2; perhaps TRBD1 as D (6 bases). In germline, CDR1 is SGHTA, CDR2 FQGTGA. There are 12 residues in the CDR3. V lost 4 bases, J lost 6 bases, and 6 bases lay in between. CDR3: CASSYRAGELFF. The CDR3 DNA is TGTGCCAGCAGCTACAGGGCCGGGGAGCTGTTTTTT.

In its sample, this clonotype was seen many times. This chain uses TRBV7-2 with TRBJ1-3; D gene unclear. V lost 2 bases and J lost 4, with 6 bases in between. The CDR3 length is 13 residues. CDR1 is SGHTA, CDR2 FQGNSA, per germline. The CDR3 DNA is TGTGCCAGCAGCTTAAGCGGCGGAAACACCATATATTTT. Amino acid sequence: CASSLSGGNTIYF.

This clonotype has ten or more counts. V gene TRBV4-1 combines with J gene TRBJ2-7; 10 positions agree with TRBD2. Germline CDR1 reads MGHRA; CDR2 reads YSYEKL. The CDR3 extends over 17 amino acids. J gave up 2 bases and V 4 bases, and 11 bases lay outside the gene matches. This chain's CDR3 is CASSPPQGLAGAYEQYF. The DNA for the CDR3 is TGCGCCAGCAGCCCACCCCAAGGTCTAGCGGGAGCCTACGAGCAGTACTTC.

This clonotype occurred many times. CDR3 nucleotides: TGTGCCAGCAGCCAAGTAAGGCTACCACGCCCATTCTACAATGAGCAGTTCTTC. Translation: CASSQVRLPRPFYNEQFF. This sequence joins TRBV3-1 and TRBJ2-1, with D unresolved. Germline V gives CDR1 LGHDT, CDR2 YNNKEL (reference sequence). V lost 1 base and J 3 bases, leaving 19 bases between the germline ends. The length of the CDR3 is 18 residues.

This clonotype showed up many times. The V call is TRBV12-3 or TRBV12-4, the J call TRBJ2-7; 7 bases are a match to TRBD1. The J segment lost 8 bases and the V segment lost 7 bases, leaving 11 bases of the junction unmatched. The CDR3 covers 13 residues. CDR3 residues: CASTLTRQGQQYF. The CDR3 bases are TGTGCCAGCACCCTGACAAGACAGGGCCAGCAGTACTTC.

Only a few counts were recorded for this clonotype. The rearrangement joins TRBV30 to TRBJ1-4, with D possibly TRBD1 on 5 matching bases. The CDR3 is 16 amino acids. With 2 bases removed from V and 8 bases from J, the gap between germline ends came to 21 bases. The V gene's germline CDR1 is GTSNPN and CDR2 SVGIG (reference sequence). Here the CDR3 DNA reads TGTGCCTGGAGTAAACCGCGGGGCGGTAGTTACGAAAAACTGTTTTTT. Translation: CAWSKPRGGSYEKLFF.

This clonotype was counted many times. The J gene is TRBJ2-1, the V gene TRBV18; D unresolved. This CDR3 spans 13 amino acids. V lost 2 bases, J lost 3 bases, and 5 bases lay in between. The germline gives CDR1 KGHSH, CDR2 LQKENI. The CDR3 sequence is CASSPSIYNEQFF. DNA for the CDR3: TGTGCCAGCTCACCAAGTATCTACAATGAGCAGTTCTTC. Variable domain in full (rest from reference TRBV18 and TRBJ2-1): NAGVMQNPRHLVRRRGQEARLRCSPMKGHSHVYWYRQLPEEGLKFMVYLQKENIIDESGMPKERFSAEFPKEGPSILRIQQVVRGDSAAYFCASSPSIYNEQFFGPGTRLTVL.

This clonotype has ten or more counts. The chain recombines TRBV6-5 with TRBJ2-1, with unresolved D. There are 14 residues in the CDR3. Trimming shortened V by 2 bases and J by 6 bases, and 11 bases separated the two germline ends. Germline V CDR1 and CDR2: MNHEY, SVGAGI. This chain's CDR3 is CASSYARSVNEQFF. The CDR3 bases are TGTGCCAGCAGTTACGCCCGGTCAGTCAATGAGCAGTTCTTC.

This clonotype was seen a few times. The gene calls are TRBV7-9 and TRBJ2-5; the D gene is possibly TRBD2 (6 bases). The CDR3 extends over 15 amino acids. Trimming removed 3 bases at V and 5 bases at J, with 16 bases between. Germline V lookup: CDR1 SEHNR, CDR2 FQNEAQ (reference sequence). CDR3 sequence (DNA): TGTGCCAGCAGCTTCGATGGACTACTCCGGGAGACCCAGTACTTC. It is translated as CASSFDGLLRETQYF.

This clonotype came up a few times. The gene calls are TRBV29-1 and TRBJ2-2, with 10 bases aligning to TRBD2. Germline values: CDR1 SQVTM, CDR2 ANQGSEA. CDR3 length: 11 residues. CDR3 in DNA: TGCATAGCGGGGGGCACCGGGGAGCTGTTTTTT. It codes for CIAGGTGELFF.

The table lists this clonotype with a few counts. The chain joins TRBV6-1 to TRBJ2-7, with 9 bases identical to TRBD1. The trim removed 0 bases at V and 3 bases at J, leaving 3 bases unmatched. The CDR3 has 15 amino acids. The V gene's germline CDR1 is MNHNS and CDR2 SASEGT. The CDR3 sequence is CASSEAGQGFYEQYF. The DNA for the CDR3 is TGTGCCAGCAGTGAAGCGGGACAGGGATTCTACGAGCAGTACTTC.

This clonotype was seen more than once but under ten times. The chain is built from TRBV18 and TRBJ2-1, with D possibly being TRBD2 (6 bases). Trimming stripped 4 bases from V and 0 bases from J, with 13 bases between. CDR1 is KGHSH and CDR2 is LQKENI in the germline V gene. The CDR3 totals 16 residues. CDR3 sequence reads: CASSLSRGSSYNEQFF. CDR3 DNA sequence: TGTGCCAGCTCACTATCCCGGGGGAGCTCCTACAATGAGCAGTTCTTC. The full variable domain, its missing parts supplied by reference TRBV18 and TRBJ2-1, is NAGVMQNPRHLVRRRGQEARLRCSPMKGHSHVYWYRQLPEEGLKFMVYLQKENIIDESGMPKERFSAEFPKEGPSILRIQQVVRGDSAAYFCASSLSRGSSYNEQFFGPGTRLTVL.

Note on this clonotype: Its ends do not fully match the called genes, so a read error is possible. The rearrangement links TRBV12-3 or TRBV12-4 to TRBJ1-6; no clear D. This CDR3 region has 12 residues. The CDR3 DNA reads as TGTGCCAGCAAGCAGAATAATTCACCCCCCCACTTT. This gives the protein CASKQNNSPPHF.

This chain links TRBV28 with TRBJ2-1; D is undetermined. The CDR3 length is 12 residues. V was pared by 8 bases and J by 11 bases, with 16 bases between. Germline CDR1 reads MDHEN; CDR2 reads SYDVKM. CDR3 coding DNA: TGTGCCAGCTCTAGACCACCCGAGAAGCAGTTCTTC. This codes for CASSRPPEKQFF.

This clonotype showed up many times. The chain has TRBV12-3 or TRBV12-4 and TRBJ2-4; 7 nucleotides line up with TRBD1. The CDR3 extends over 16 amino acids. The ends lost 6 bases at V and 3 bases at J; junction bases unmatched: 11. The CDR3 DNA follows: TGTGCCAGCAGCCTCGCCGGGTCAGGGGGCAAAAACATTCAGTACTTC. Translation: CASSLAGSGGKNIQYF.

At least ten counts were recorded for this clonotype. The V and J genes are TRBV7-2 and TRBJ2-2; 8 bases map to TRBD2. After removal of 4 bases from V and 1 base from J, the junction contained 5 bases not matched to a gene. This CDR3 region has 16 residues. Germline CDR1 and CDR2: SGHTA and FQGNSA. The CDR3 protein is CASSSKAGENTGELFF. In DNA, the CDR3 is TGTGCCAGCAGCTCAAAAGCGGGAGAGAACACCGGGGAGCTGTTTTTT.

Many counts were recorded for this clonotype. This chain connects TRBV27 to TRBJ2-4; 7 positions match TRBD1. Germline V gene data show CDR1 as MNHEY and CDR2 as SMNVEV (reference sequence). The CDR3 length is 15 residues. V was pared by 3 bases and J by 1 base, with 3 bases of the junction left unmatched. The CDR3 DNA reads TGTGCCAGCAGTTTCTCACAGGGGGCCAAAAACATTCAGTACTTC. It is translated as CASSFSQGAKNIQYF.

This clonotype was detected ten times or more. This rearrangement joins TRBV20-1 to TRBJ1-1; TRBD1 agrees at 7 bases. Trimming removed 3 bases from V and 10 bases from J; junction bases left unmatched: 14. The CDR3 contains 14 residues. CDR1 DFQATT and CDR2 SNEGSKA come from the germline V gene (reference sequence). DNA of the CDR3: TGCAGTGCTAGTGGGGCTCAGGGGGGAAACAGAGCTTTCTTT. Its translation: CSASGAQGGNRAFF.

There are a few counts of this clonotype. The CDR3: CASSFDQRAKDEQFF. The CDR3 coding sequence is TGTGCCAGCAGTTTCGATCAGCGGGCCAAGGATGAGCAGTTCTTC. The rearrangement joins TRBV11-2 to TRBJ2-1, with a tentative D call TRBD2 (6 bases). Germline CDR1 and CDR2: SGHAT and FQNNGV. This CDR3 region has 15 residues. With 6 bases removed from V and 8 bases from J, the gap between germline ends came to 20 bases. The full variable domain, rest sourced from reference TRBV11-2 and TRBJ2-1, is EAGVAQSPRYKIIEKRQSVAFWCNPISGHATLYWYQQILGQGPKLLIQFQNNGVVDDSQLPKDRFSAERLKGVDSTLKIQPAKLEDSAVYLCASSFDQRAKDEQFFGPGTRLTVL.